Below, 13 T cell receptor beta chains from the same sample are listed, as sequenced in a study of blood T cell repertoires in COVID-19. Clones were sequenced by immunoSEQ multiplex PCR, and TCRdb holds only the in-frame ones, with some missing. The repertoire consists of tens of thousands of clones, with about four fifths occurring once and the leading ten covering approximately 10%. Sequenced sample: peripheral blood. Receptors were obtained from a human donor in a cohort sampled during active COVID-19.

In nucleotides, the CDR3 is TGTGCCACCTCTCGGTCTGATACGCAGTATTTT. Protein product: CATSRSDTQYF. This chain joins TRBV6-5 and TRBJ2-3; D unresolved. Per germline, CDR1 MNHEY and CDR2 SVGAGI. Trimming shortened V by 10 bases and J by 6 bases, and 11 bases separated the two germline ends. The CDR3 covers 11 residues.

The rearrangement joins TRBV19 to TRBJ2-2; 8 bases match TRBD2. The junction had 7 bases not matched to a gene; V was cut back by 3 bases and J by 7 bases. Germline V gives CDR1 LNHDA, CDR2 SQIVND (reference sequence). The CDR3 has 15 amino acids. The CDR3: CASSMQRGGLGELFF. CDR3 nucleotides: TGTGCCAGTAGTATGCAACGGGGGGGCCTCGGGGAGCTGTTTTTT.

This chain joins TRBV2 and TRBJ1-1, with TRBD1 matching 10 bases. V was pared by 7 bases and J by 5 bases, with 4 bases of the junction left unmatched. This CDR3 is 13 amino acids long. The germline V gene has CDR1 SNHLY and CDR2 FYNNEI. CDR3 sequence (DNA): TGTGCCAGCACCCAGGACAGGGGGACTGAAGCTTTCTTT. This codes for CASTQDRGTEAFF.

The CDR3 DNA is TGTGCCAGTAGTATAGGAGGGCGACGATCAGGGGGCGATGGCTACACCTTC. Amino acids: CASSIGGRRSGGDGYTF. V and J are TRBV19 and TRBJ1-2; 8 bases align to TRBD1. V gave up 1 base and J gave up 6 bases; unmatched junction bases: 13. The CDR3 runs 17 residues. Germline lookup yields CDR1 LNHDA and CDR2 SQIVND (reference sequence).

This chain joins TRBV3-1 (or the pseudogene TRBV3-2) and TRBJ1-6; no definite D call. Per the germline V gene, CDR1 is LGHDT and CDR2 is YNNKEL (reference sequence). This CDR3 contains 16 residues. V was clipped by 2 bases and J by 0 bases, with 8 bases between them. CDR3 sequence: CASSQLAGSYNSPLHF. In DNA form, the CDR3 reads TGTGCCAGCAGCCAACTGGCTGGCTCCTATAATTCACCCCTCCACTTT.

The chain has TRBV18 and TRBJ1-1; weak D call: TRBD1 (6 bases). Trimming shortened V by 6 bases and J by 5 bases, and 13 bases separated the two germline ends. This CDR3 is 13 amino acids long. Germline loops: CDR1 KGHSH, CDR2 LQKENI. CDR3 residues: CASSKGVETEAFF. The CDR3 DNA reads TGTGCCAGCTCGAAGGGGGTGGAGACTGAAGCTTTCTTT. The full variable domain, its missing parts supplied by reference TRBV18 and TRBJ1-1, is NAGVMQNPRHLVRRRGQEARLRCSPMKGHSHVYWYRQLPEEGLKFMVYLQKENIIDESGMPKERFSAEFPKEGPSILRIQQVVRGDSAAYFCASSKGVETEAFFGQGTRLTVV.

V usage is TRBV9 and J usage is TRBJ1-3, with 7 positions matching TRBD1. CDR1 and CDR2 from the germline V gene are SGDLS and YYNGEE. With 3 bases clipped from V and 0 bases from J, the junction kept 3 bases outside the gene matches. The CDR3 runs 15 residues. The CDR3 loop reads CASSATGSSGNTIYF. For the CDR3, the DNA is TGTGCCAGCAGCGCGACAGGGTCCTCTGGAAACACCATATATTTT.

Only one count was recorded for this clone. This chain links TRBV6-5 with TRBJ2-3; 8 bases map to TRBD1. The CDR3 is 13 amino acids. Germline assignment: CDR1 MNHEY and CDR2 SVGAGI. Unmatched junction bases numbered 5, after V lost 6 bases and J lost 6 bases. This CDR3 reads CASRPTGGDTQYF. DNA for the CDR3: TGTGCCAGCAGACCAACAGGGGGGGATACGCAGTATTTT.

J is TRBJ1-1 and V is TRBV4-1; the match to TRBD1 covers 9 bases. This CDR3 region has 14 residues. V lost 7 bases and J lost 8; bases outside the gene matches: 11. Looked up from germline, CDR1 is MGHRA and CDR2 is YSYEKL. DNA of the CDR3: TGCGCCAGCACCCCGCCACAGGGGGCTAGGGAAGCTTTCTTT. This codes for CASTPPQGAREAFF.

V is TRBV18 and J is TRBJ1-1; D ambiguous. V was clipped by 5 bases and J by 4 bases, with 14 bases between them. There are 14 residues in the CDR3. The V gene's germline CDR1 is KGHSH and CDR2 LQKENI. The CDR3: CASSYITKGTEAFF. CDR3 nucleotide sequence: TGTGCCAGCTCATACATTACTAAAGGCACTGAAGCTTTCTTT.

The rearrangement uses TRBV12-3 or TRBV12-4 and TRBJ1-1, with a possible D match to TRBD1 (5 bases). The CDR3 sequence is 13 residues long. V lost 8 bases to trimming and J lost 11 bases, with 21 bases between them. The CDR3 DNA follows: TGTGCCAGCCGAACCGGGCCCCAGAAGGGGGCTTTCTTT. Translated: CASRTGPQKGAFF.

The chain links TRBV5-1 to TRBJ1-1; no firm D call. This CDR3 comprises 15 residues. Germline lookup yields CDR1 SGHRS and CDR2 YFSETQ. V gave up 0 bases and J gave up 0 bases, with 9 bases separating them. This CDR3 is CASSLVPGLNTEAFF. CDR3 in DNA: TGCGCCAGCAGCTTGGTACCGGGATTGAACACTGAAGCTTTCTTT.

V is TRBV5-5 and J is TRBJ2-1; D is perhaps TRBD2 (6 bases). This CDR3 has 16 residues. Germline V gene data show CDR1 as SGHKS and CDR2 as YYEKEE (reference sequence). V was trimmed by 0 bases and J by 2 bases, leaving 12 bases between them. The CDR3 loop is CASSLAPASAYNEQFF. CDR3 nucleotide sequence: TGTGCCAGCAGCTTGGCCCCGGCTAGCGCCTACAATGAGCAGTTCTTC.